The 26 T cell receptor beta chains given below trace back to one sample, sequenced in a study of shared clonotypes between healthy human individuals (dated by TCRdb to about 2020). For the CD8 naive samples, CD45RO-negative cells were positively selected for CCR7, yielding a CD45RA+CCR7+ population from which TemRA cells were excluded. Receptors were amplified or captured by the immunoSEQ multiplex PCR assay. In its TCRdb copy, this immuneACCESS table keeps in-frame sequences only and misses some clones. Where compared with another copy, unresolved V genes explain less than half of these, and the others have no known cause. In this sample the table shows around 1,900,000 clones, 90% to 95% of which occur a single time. Over 1.5% of the sample goes to the ten largest clones. The sample taken for sequencing was naive CD8+ T cells from PBMCs. The sample's cell subset or site label is to be understood as: CD45RA+CCR7+. These receptors were taken from a young man in good health. Some clones in this sample may be carry-over from other donors' samples.

The chain carries TRBV27 and TRBJ1-5; D gene ambiguous. The germline gives CDR1 MNHEY, CDR2 SMNVEV (reference sequence). The CDR3 length is 16 residues. V dropped 2 bases and J dropped 5 bases, with 16 bases sitting between them. CDR3 DNA: TGTGCCAGCAGTTTACTCCCGGTTTATCACGATCAGCCCCAGCATTTT. The encoded protein is CASSLLPVYHDQPQHF.

The chain has TRBV27 and TRBJ1-2, with 10 bases lining up with TRBD1. The length of the CDR3 is 15 residues. CDR1 and CDR2 from the germline V gene are MNHEY and SMNVEV (reference sequence). The trim removed 2 bases at V and 9 bases at J, leaving 9 bases unmatched. The CDR3 coding sequence is TGTGCCAGCAGTTTAGCTCGGGACAGGGGATACAGCTACACCTTC. This translates into CASSLARDRGYSYTF.

The chain carries TRBV4-1 and TRBJ1-2, with no clear D. The CDR3 is made up of 13 amino acids. Trimming removed 0 bases from V and 10 bases from J, with 12 bases in between. The germline gives CDR1 MGHRA, CDR2 YSYEKL. The CDR3 here is CASSQDAEKVYTF. CDR3 DNA: TGCGCCAGCAGCCAAGATGCAGAGAAGGTCTACACCTTC.

This chain joins TRBV6-5 and TRBJ1-5; possible D gene TRBD1, 5 bases. Germline V gives CDR1 MNHEY, CDR2 SVGAGI. V shed 10 bases and J shed 1 base, with 11 bases lying between them. This CDR3 region has 13 residues. CDR3 sequence reads: CATKAGSNQPQHF. The DNA for the CDR3 is TGTGCCACAAAGGCAGGGAGCAATCAGCCCCAGCATTTT.

The V gene is TRBV30, the J gene TRBJ2-1, with a tentative D call TRBD1 (6 bases). V dropped 3 bases and J dropped 12 bases, with 15 bases sitting between them. Per germline, CDR1 GTSNPN and CDR2 SVGIG (reference sequence). The CDR3 totals 12 residues. The CDR3 region has the DNA TGTGCCTGGAGCCCTAGGGGGACCCCGCAGTTCTTC. It translates to CAWSPRGTPQFF. Filled out from reference TRBV30 and TRBJ2-1, the complete variable domain reads SQTIHQWPATLVQPVGSPLSLECTVEGTSNPNLYWYRQAAGRGLQLLFYSVGIGQISSEVPQNLSASRPQDRQFILSSKKLLLSDSGFYLCAWSPRGTPQFFGPGTRLTVL.

This clone was detected once. The gene calls are TRBV9 and TRBJ1-5; D ambiguous. Germline V gives CDR1 SGDLS, CDR2 YYNGEE. The CDR3 spans 15 residues. Trimming cost V 4 bases and J 0 bases, with 11 bases left between them. CDR3 in DNA: TGTGCCAGCAGCCCCGACGGATATAGCAATCAGCCCCAGCATTTT. This sequence encodes CASSPDGYSNQPQHF.

The genes are TRBV4-1 and TRBJ2-3, with a tentative D call TRBD2 (6 bases). Per germline, CDR1 MGHRA and CDR2 YSYEKL. V lost 1 base and J lost 0, with 11 bases in between. This CDR3 comprises 16 residues. CDR3 region: CASSQARSGSTDTQYF. The CDR3 coding sequence is TGCGCCAGCAGCCAAGCCCGAAGCGGGAGCACAGATACGCAGTATTTT.

V and J are TRBV7-2 and TRBJ2-2, with TRBD2 matching over 9 bases. CDR1 is SGHTA and CDR2 is FQGNSA in the germline V gene. V lost 5 bases and J lost 7; bases outside the gene matches: 11. The CDR3 totals 16 residues. CDR3 bases: TGTGCCAGCAGCCCCGTGTTAGCGGGAGTTCACGGGGAGCTGTTTTTT. Translation gives CASSPVLAGVHGELFF.

The J gene is TRBJ2-2, the V gene TRBV28, with a possible D match to TRBD2 (5 bases). This CDR3 region has 18 residues. The V end was cut by 1 base, the J end by 0 bases, with 15 bases between. The germline CDR1 and CDR2 sequences are MDHEN and SYDVKM. The CDR3 bases are TGTGCCAGCAGTTTATCCCGGAGCCGGGATCCGAACACCGGGGAGCTGTTTTTT. This encodes CASSLSRSRDPNTGELFF.

This sequence joins TRBV7-3 and TRBJ2-1; the D call may be TRBD1 or TRBD2 (5 bases each). The V gene lost 3 bases and the J gene lost 7 bases, with 10 bases spanning the gap. From germline, CDR1 is SGHTA and CDR2 FQGTGA. This CDR3 is 13 amino acids long. CDR3 loop: CASSFFGTNEQFF. In DNA, the CDR3 is TGTGCCAGCAGCTTTTTCGGGACGAATGAGCAGTTCTTC. The entire variable domain, with the rest obtained from reference TRBV7-3 and TRBJ2-1, is as follows: GAGVSQTPSNKVTEKGKYVELRCDPISGHTALYWYRQSLGQGPEFLIYFQGTGAADDSGLPNDRFFAVRPEGSVSTLKIQRTERGDSAVYLCASSFFGTNEQFFGPGTRLTVL.

The rearrangement links TRBV5-5 to TRBJ2-7; the match to TRBD1 covers 7 bases. Germline CDR1 reads SGHKS; CDR2 reads YYEKEE (reference sequence). The CDR3 runs to 15 residues. J was trimmed by 2 bases and V by 3 bases; bases with no gene match: 8. CDR3 residues: CASSSWTGAAYEQYF. The CDR3 DNA reads as TGTGCCAGCAGCTCTTGGACAGGCGCGGCCTACGAGCAGTACTTC.

DNA of the CDR3: TGTGCCAGCAGCGCGAGGACAGGTGAAAGCACAGATACGCAGTATTTT. Translating gives CASSARTGESTDTQYF. The chain couples TRBV7-9 to TRBJ2-3; 7 nucleotides line up with TRBD1. There are 16 residues in the CDR3. V gave up 5 bases and J gave up 0 bases; unmatched junction bases: 8. The germline V gene has CDR1 SEHNR and CDR2 FQNEAQ (reference sequence). Combining the CDR3 with reference TRBV7-9 and TRBJ2-3 gives the whole variable domain DTGVSQNPRHKITKRGQNVTFRCDPISEHNRLYWYRQTLGQGPEFLTYFQNEAQLEKSRLLSDRFSAERPKGSFSTLEIQRTEQGDSAMYLCASSARTGESTDTQYFGPGTRLTVL.

The chain combines TRBV7-8 with TRBJ2-7; D ambiguous. V lost 5 bases and J lost 2, with 10 bases in between. The CDR3 runs 13 residues. Germline V gene data show CDR1 as SGHVS and CDR2 as FQNEAQ. The chain's CDR3 is CASSPLVTYEQYF. The CDR3 nucleotides are TGTGCCAGCAGCCCCTTAGTAACCTACGAGCAGTACTTC.

This clone was detected only once. This chain joins TRBV28 and TRBJ1-4, with D possibly matching TRBD1 (6 bases). Germline-derived CDR1 and CDR2 are MDHEN and SYDVKM. There are 16 residues in the CDR3. The V gene lost 2 bases and the J gene lost 4 bases, with 14 bases spanning the gap. CDR3 coding DNA: TGTGCCAGCAGTTTACCGTGGACAGACATTAATGAAAAACTGTTTTTT. It encodes CASSLPWTDINEKLFF. Looking up the rest from reference TRBV28 and TRBJ1-4 gives the full variable domain: DVKVTQSSRYLVKRTGEKVFLECVQDMDHENMFWYRQDPGLGLRLIYFSYDVKMKEKGDIPEGYSVSREKKERFSLILESASTNQTSMYLCASSLPWTDINEKLFFGSGTQLSVL.

The chain couples TRBV6-5 to TRBJ1-2; D remains ambiguous. Looked up from germline, CDR1 is MNHEY and CDR2 is SVGAGI. Trimming left V 0 bases short and J 4 bases short, with 12 bases between. This CDR3 comprises 15 residues. CDR3 loop: CASSYSKGSSYGYTF. As DNA, the CDR3 is TGTGCCAGCAGTTACTCGAAAGGCAGCTCCTATGGCTACACCTTC.

In its sample, this clone was seen once. In nucleotides, the CDR3 is TGTGCCAGCAGCGAGACAGGGGTAACCTACGAGCAGTACTTC. Translation: CASSETGVTYEQYF. V and J are TRBV7-8 and TRBJ2-7; 8 bases line up with TRBD1. The J segment lost 2 bases and the V segment lost 5 bases, leaving 5 bases of the junction unmatched. Germline V CDR1 and CDR2: SGHVS, FQNEAQ. The CDR3 contains 14 residues.

Comments on this clone: Other DNA sequences in the sample encode the same CDR3. V usage is TRBV9 and J usage is TRBJ1-1; a weak D match, TRBD1 (6 bases). The V gene lost 3 bases and the J gene lost 1 base, with 10 bases spanning the gap. The CDR3 is made up of 14 amino acids. The germline CDR1 and CDR2 sequences are SGDLS and YYNGEE. The CDR3 DNA follows: TGTGCCAGCAGCGGAGGGGGACCGAACACTGAAGCTTTCTTT. Its protein product is CASSGGGPNTEAFF.

For this clone: Other DNA sequences within the sample encode an identical CDR3. This sequence joins TRBV5-1 and TRBJ1-1, with D maybe TRBD1 (6 bases). CDR3 length: 14 amino acids. The V gene's germline CDR1 is SGHRS and CDR2 YFSETQ. V gave up 4 bases and J gave up 1 base, with 11 bases separating them. This CDR3 reads CASSPRGGNTEAFF. The CDR3, as DNA: TGCGCCAGCAGCCCGCGAGGGGGGAACACTGAAGCTTTCTTT.

In regard to this clone: Other nucleotide sequences from this sample produce the same CDR3. The chain employs TRBV9 and TRBJ1-2; TRBD1 is a possible D gene (5 bases). The CDR3 contains 15 residues. With 0 bases removed from V and 0 bases from J, the gap between germline ends came to 9 bases. The V gene's germline CDR1 is SGDLS and CDR2 YYNGEE. Here the CDR3 DNA reads TGTGCCAGCAGCGTAGGGCCAGGGCCTAACTATGGCTACACCTTC. Its translation is CASSVGPGPNYGYTF.

This chain links TRBV4-2 with TRBJ2-7; perhaps D is TRBD1 or TRBD2 (7 bases each). V shed 4 bases and J shed 3 bases, with 16 bases lying between them. The germline V gene encodes CDR1 LGHNA and CDR2 YNFKEQ. CDR3 length: 15 amino acids. The CDR3 region is CASSPKRGQHYEQYF. Here the CDR3 DNA reads TGTGCCAGCAGCCCAAAGCGGGGACAGCACTACGAGCAGTACTTC.

The rearrangement uses TRBV18 and TRBJ1-2; D gene ambiguous. Germline assignment: CDR1 KGHSH and CDR2 LQKENI. V lost 6 bases to trimming and J lost 4 bases, with 12 bases between them. CDR3 length equals 13 residues. CDR3 sequence: CASSLGRLYGYTF. The CDR3 region has the DNA TGTGCCAGCTCCCTCGGCCGTCTCTATGGCTACACCTTC.

Notes on this clone: The sample has other DNA sequences that encode this CDR3 too. The chain is built from TRBV27 and TRBJ1-1; tentatively, D is TRBD1 (5 bases). Deletions cut 3 bases from V and 1 base from J, with 6 bases between. This CDR3 has 13 amino acids. Germline V lookup: CDR1 MNHEY, CDR2 SMNVEV (reference sequence). CDR3 sequence (DNA): TGTGCCAGCAGTTTTGGACAGAACACTGAAGCTTTCTTT. It is translated as CASSFGQNTEAFF.

This chain connects TRBV2 to TRBJ2-3; TRBD1 aligns across 9 bases. Germline loops: CDR1 SNHLY, CDR2 FYNNEI. There are 15 residues in the CDR3. The ends lost 5 bases at V and 4 bases at J; junction bases unmatched: 7. The CDR3 coding sequence is TGTGCCAGCAGTCGGGGACAGGGCGCGGCAGATACGCAGTATTTT. The encoded protein is CASSRGQGAADTQYF.

The chain combines TRBV30 with TRBJ1-2; D unresolved. The CDR3 consists of 16 residues. Between the trimmed V and J ends, which lost 1 base and 2 bases, there was a span of 17 bases. Germline V gives CDR1 GTSNPN, CDR2 SVGIG (reference sequence). The CDR3 DNA reads TGTGCCTGGAGTGCCCCCAGCCCCGCGTCAAACTATGGCTACACCTTC. This codes for CAWSAPSPASNYGYTF.

The CDR3 spells CASSARDGTYEQYF. The CDR3 DNA reads as TGTGCCAGCAGTGCCCGGGACGGTACCTACGAGCAGTACTTC. V usage is TRBV28 and J usage is TRBJ2-7, with D perhaps TRBD1 or TRBD2 (5 bases each). The CDR3 covers 14 residues. The germline CDR1 and CDR2 sequences are MDHEN and SYDVKM. V was cut by 5 bases and J by 2 bases, with 13 bases left in between.

The chain employs TRBV7-9 and TRBJ2-7; no definite D call. The CDR3 contains 15 residues. Trimming took off 5 bases at V and 6 bases at J, with 20 bases between the two ends. The germline V gene encodes CDR1 SEHNR and CDR2 FQNEAQ (reference sequence). In DNA, the CDR3 is TGTGCCAGCAGCCCAATCGAACCCCGGGTTAGCGAGCAGTACTTC. Amino acids: CASSPIEPRVSEQYF.